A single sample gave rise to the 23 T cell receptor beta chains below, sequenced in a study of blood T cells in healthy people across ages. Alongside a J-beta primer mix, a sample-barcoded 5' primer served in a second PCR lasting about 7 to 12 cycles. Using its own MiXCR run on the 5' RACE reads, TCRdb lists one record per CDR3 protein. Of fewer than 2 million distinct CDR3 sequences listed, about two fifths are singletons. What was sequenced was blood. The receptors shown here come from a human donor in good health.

The CDR3 region is CASGQGFSSGANVLTF. The CDR3 nucleotides read TGCGCCAGTGGACAAGGGTTTAGCTCTGGGGCCAACGTCCTGACTTTC. This chain links TRBV5-1 with TRBJ2-6, with D possibly being TRBD1 (5 bases). CDR3 size: 16 residues. The V gene lost 8 bases and the J gene lost 0 bases, with 15 bases spanning the gap. Germline-derived CDR1 and CDR2 are SGHRS and YFSETQ.

The DNA for the CDR3 is TGTGCCAGCAGCCCTCAGCAGGGAAACTACGAGCAGTACTTC. Translating it yields CASSPQQGNYEQYF. This chain connects TRBV6-5 to TRBJ2-7; D might be TRBD1 (5 bases). V lost 6 bases and J 3 bases, leaving 15 bases between the germline ends. Germline loops: CDR1 MNHEY, CDR2 SVGAGI. The CDR3 runs 14 residues.

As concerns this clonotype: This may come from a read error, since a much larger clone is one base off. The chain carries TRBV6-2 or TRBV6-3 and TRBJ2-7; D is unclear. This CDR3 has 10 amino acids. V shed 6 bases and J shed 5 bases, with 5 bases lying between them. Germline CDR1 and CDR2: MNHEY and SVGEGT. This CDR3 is CASSTDEQYF. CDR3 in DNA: TGTGCCAGCAGCACCGACGAGCAGTACTTC.

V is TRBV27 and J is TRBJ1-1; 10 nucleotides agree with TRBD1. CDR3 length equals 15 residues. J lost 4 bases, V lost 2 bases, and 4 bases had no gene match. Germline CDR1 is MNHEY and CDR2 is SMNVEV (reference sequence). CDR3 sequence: CASSLDRTGGTEAFF. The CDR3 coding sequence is TGTGCCAGCAGTTTAGACCGGACAGGGGGCACTGAAGCTTTCTTT.

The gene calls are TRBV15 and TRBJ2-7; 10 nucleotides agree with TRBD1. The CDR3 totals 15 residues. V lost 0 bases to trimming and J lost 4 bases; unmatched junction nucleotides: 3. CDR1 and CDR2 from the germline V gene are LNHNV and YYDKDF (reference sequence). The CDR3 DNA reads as TGTGCCACCAGCAGAGAAGGACAGGGGGGGTACGAGCAGTACTTC. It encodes CATSREGQGGYEQYF.

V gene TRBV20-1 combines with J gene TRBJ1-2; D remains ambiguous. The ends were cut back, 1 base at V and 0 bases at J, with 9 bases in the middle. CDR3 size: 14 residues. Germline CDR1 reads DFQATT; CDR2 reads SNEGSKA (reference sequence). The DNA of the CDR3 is TGCAGTGCTAGAGGGACGGTCTCTAACTATGGCTACACCTTC. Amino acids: CSARGTVSNYGYTF.

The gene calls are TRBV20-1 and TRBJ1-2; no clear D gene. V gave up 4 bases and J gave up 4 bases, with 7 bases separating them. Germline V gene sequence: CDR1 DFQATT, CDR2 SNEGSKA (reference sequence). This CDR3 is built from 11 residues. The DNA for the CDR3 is TGCAGTGCTACCTTGGGCTATGGCTACACCTTC. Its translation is CSATLGYGYTF.

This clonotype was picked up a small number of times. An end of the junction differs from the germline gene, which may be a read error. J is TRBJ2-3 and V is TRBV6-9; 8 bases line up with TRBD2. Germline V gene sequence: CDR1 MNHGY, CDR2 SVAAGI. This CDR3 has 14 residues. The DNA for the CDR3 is TGCGCCAGCCCGCGGGGGGAGGGGGCAGATACGCAGTATTTT. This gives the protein CASPRGEGADTQYF.

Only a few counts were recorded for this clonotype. The CDR3 loop reads CATSMDRGEYEQYF. In DNA, the CDR3 is TGTGCCACCAGTATGGACAGGGGAGAGTACGAGCAGTACTTC. The chain is built from TRBV24-1 and TRBJ2-7; 9 bases are shared with TRBD1. The CDR3 runs to 14 residues. Germline lookup yields CDR1 KGHDR and CDR2 SFDVKD. After removal of 6 bases from V and 4 bases from J, the junction contained 6 bases not matched to a gene.

The CDR3 DNA reads TGTGCCAGCAGTCCTACAGGGAGGGACATTCAGTACTTC. Encoded protein: CASSPTGRDIQYF. V and J are TRBV12-3 or TRBV12-4 and TRBJ2-4, with D perhaps TRBD2 (7 bases). The CDR3 has 13 amino acids. V lost 5 bases and J lost 8, with 13 bases in between.

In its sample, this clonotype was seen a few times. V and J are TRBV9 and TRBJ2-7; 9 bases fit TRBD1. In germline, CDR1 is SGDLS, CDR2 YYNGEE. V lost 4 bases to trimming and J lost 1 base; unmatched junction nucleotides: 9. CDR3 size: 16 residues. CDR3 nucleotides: TGTGCCAGCAGCTTCTCCGGGACAGGGTTGTCCTACGAGCAGTACTTC. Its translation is CASSFSGTGLSYEQYF.

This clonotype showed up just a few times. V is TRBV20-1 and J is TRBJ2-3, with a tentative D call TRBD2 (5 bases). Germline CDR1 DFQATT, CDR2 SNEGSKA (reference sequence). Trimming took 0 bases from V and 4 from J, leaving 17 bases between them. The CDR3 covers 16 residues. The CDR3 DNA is TGCAGTGCTAGAGATCTGAAACGAGGGTCCGCAGATACGCAGTATTTT. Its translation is CSARDLKRGSADTQYF.

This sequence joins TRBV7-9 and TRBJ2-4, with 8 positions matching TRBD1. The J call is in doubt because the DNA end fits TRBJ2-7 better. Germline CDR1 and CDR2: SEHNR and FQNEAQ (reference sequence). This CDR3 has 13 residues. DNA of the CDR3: TGTGCCAGCGCGACAGGGGCTAACTACGAGCAGTACTTC. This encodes CASATGANYEQYF.

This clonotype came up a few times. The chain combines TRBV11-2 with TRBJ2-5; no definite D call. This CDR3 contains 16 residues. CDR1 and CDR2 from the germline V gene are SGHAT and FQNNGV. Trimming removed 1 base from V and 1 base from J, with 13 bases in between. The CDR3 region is CASSLVGTASQETQYF. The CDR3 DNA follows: TGTGCCAGCAGCTTAGTTGGAACAGCCAGCCAAGAGACCCAGTACTTC.

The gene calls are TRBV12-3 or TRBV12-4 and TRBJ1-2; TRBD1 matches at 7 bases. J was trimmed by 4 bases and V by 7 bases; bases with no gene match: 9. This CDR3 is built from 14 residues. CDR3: CASTSPGGTYGYTF. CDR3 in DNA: TGTGCCAGCACATCACCAGGGGGGACCTATGGCTACACCTTC.

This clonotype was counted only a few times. As DNA, the CDR3 is TGTGCCAGCTCCTTCTCCAACGCAGGGGAACATGGCTACACCTTC. Translated: CASSFSNAGEHGYTF. The V and J genes are TRBV28 and TRBJ1-2, with a possible D match to TRBD1 (6 bases). V gave up 8 bases and J gave up 6 bases, with 22 bases separating them. The V gene's germline CDR1 is MDHEN and CDR2 SYDVKM. CDR3 length equals 15 residues.

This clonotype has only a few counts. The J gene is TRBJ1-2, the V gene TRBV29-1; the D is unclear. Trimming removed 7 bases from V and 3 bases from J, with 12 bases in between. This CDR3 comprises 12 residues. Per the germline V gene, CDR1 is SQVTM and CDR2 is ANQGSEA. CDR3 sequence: CSARLVDYGYTF. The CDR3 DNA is TGCAGCGCCCGACTGGTGGACTATGGCTACACCTTC.

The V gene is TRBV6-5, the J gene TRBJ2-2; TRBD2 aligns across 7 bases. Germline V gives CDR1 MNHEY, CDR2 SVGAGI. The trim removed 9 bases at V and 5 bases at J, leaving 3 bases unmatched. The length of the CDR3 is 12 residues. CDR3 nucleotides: TGTGCCAGTACGCGGGGGACCGGGGAGCTGTTTTTT. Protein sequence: CASTRGTGELFF.

Here the CDR3 reads CSGTLSTDTQYF. CDR3 sequence (DNA): TGCTCGGGAACACTTAGCACAGATACGCAGTATTTT. The chain couples TRBV20-1 to TRBJ2-3; D may be TRBD2 (5 bases). Germline CDR1 DFQATT, CDR2 SNEGSKA (reference sequence). CDR3 size: 12 residues.

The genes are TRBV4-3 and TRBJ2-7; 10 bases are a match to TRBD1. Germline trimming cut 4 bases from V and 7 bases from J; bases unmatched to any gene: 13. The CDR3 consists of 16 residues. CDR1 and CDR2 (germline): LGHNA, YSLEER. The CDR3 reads CASSRLTGTGAAEQYF. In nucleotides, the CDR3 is TGCGCCAGCAGCCGACTGACCGGGACAGGGGCCGCGGAGCAGTACTTC.

In DNA, the CDR3 is TGCGCCAGCACCCGAAAAGGGCTAGCGGGGGCCCCATCCACTAGCACAGATACGCAGTATTTT. This codes for CASTRKGLAGAPSTSTDTQYF. The rearrangement links TRBV4-1 to TRBJ2-3, with 10 bases matching TRBD2. The CDR3 totals 21 residues. CDR1 and CDR2 (germline): MGHRA, YSYEKL. V lost 7 bases and J lost 0; bases outside the gene matches: 22.

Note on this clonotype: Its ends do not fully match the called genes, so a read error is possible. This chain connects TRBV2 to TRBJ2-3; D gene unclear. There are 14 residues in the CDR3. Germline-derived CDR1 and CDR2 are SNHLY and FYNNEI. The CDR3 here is CASNSARSTNTQYF. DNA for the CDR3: TGTGCCAGCAACTCAGCTAGATCCACAAATACGCAGTATTTT.

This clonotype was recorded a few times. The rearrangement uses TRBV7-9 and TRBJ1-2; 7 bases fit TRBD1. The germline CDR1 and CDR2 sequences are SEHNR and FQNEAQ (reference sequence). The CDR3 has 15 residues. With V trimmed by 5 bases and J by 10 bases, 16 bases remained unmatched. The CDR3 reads CASSLDRDRKGSYTF. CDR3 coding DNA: TGTGCCAGCAGCCTAGACAGGGATCGTAAGGGTTCCTACACCTTC.